This T cell receptor (beta chain) was captured in a study of shared clonotypes between healthy human individuals. Study-level background: Three CD4 naive, three CD4 memory, two CD8 naive and one CD8 memory plate were used per donor.

Trimming removed 5 bases from V and 0 bases from J, with 17 bases in between. Germline V CDR1 and CDR2: MDHEN, SYDVKM. The CDR3 loop spans 16 amino acids. Findings of the study overall: Investigators expected sequencing depth to affect clonotype sharing among donors. Sharing across four donors was highest in naive CD4 (approximately 5%) and lowest in memory CD8 (about 0.4%).

In the naive CD8 group, cells lacked CD45RO and were positively selected for CCR7, so terminally differentiated effector memory CD45RA+ cells were left out. TCRdb keeps only in-frame clones here, not all; method: immunoSEQ multiplex PCR. The repertoire has about 2,200,000 clones, roughly 91% of them found once; the top ten carry over 1.5%. Regarding this clone: As yet, its antigen is unknown.

This receptor was obtained from a man aged 18 to 35 in good health. Some clones in this sample may be carry-over from other donors' samples. This chain connects TRBV28 to TRBJ2-7; possibly TRBD2 for D (5 bases). The sample taken for sequencing was naive CD8+ T cells from PBMCs. The CDR3 protein is CASSPYGLAGSYEQYF. CDR3 nucleotides: TGTGCCAGCAGTCCCTACGGGCTAGCAGGCTCCTACGAGCAGTACTTC.